These T cell receptor beta chains were read from a single sample in a study of shared clonotypes between healthy human individuals. Libraries were prepared by immunoSEQ multiplex PCR; TCRdb keeps only in-frame clonotypes and omits some of them. Here the sample spans a few million clones, 80% to 95% being singletons. The sequenced sample was naive CD4+ T cells from PBMCs. The receptor set was obtained from a man younger than 30 in good health. Some clones in this sample may be carry-over from other donors' samples. Each CDR3 is given with its conserved first and last residue. Fields, in order: J gene, D gene, V gene, clone size, CDR3 DNA, CDR3 protein. The D gene is left open where the match is weak. For some rows the clone size is stated as once, few or many, or as a class when expanded; others skip it.

>TRBJ1-1|.|TRBV4-2|once
TGTGCCAGCAGCCACGCCGGAACAGGGAGAAGGATGAACACTGAAGCTTTCTTT
CASSHAGTGRRMNTEAFF
>TRBJ1-5|TRBD1|TRBV5-1|.
TGCGCCAGCAGCCCGGGGACAGGGCGCGCGCCCCAGCATTTT
CASSPGTGRAPQHF
>TRBJ2-7|TRBD1|TRBV6-5|.
TGTGCCAGCAGTTACGGTCGCCGGGACAGGCCCTACGAGCAGTACTTC
CASSYGRRDRPYEQYF
>TRBJ2-7|.|TRBV11-3|.
TGTGCCAGCAGCCCGGGGGTGGGGAGGACCTCCTACGAGCAGTACTTC
CASSPGVGRTSYEQYF
>TRBJ2-5|.|TRBV19|.
TGTGCCAGTACAAGGGTAAAGGGGGAGACCCAGTACTTC
CASTRVKGETQYF
>TRBJ1-2|TRBD1|TRBV18|.
TGTGCCAGCTCACCACCGACCAGGGGGACAAATGGCTACACCTTC
CASSPPTRGTNGYTF
>TRBJ2-4|.|TRBV7-2|.
TGTGCCAGCAGCTCCCCGACGATAGCCAAAAACATTCAGTACTTC
CASSSPTIAKNIQYF
>TRBJ2-7|.|TRBV7-5|.
TGTGTCAGAAGCGTGATGGTTTGGCGGGAGGCCTCCTACGAGCAGTACTTC
CVRSVMVWREASYEQYF
>TRBJ2-5|.|TRBV7-9|.
TGTGCCAGCAGCTGGGCGGGGGAGACCCAGTACTTC
CASSWAGETQYF
>TRBJ1-1|.|TRBV5-1|few
TGCGCCAGCAGCACCCAGACAGTTCCGAACACTGAAGCTTTCTTT
CASSTQTVPNTEAFF
>TRBJ2-7|TRBD2|TRBV27|.
TGTGCCAGCAGCCCTGGAGCCGGGACTAGCGGGAGAAGTGAGTACTTC
CASSPGAGTSGRSEYF
>TRBJ2-3|.|TRBV4-2|.
TGTGCCAGCAGCCAAGTTCTGGATACGCAGTATTTT
CASSQVLDTQYF
>TRBJ1-4|TRBD1|TRBV18|once
TGTGCCAGCTCACCTAACAGAGGACAGGGCGGCGAAAAACTGTTTTTT
CASSPNRGQGGEKLFF
>TRBJ2-7|.|TRBV25-1|.
TGTGCCAGCTGGACAGACAACTACGAGCAGTACTTC
CASWTDNYEQYF
>TRBJ1-4|.|TRBV6-5|.
TGTGCCAGCAGTTACGGACACCCGACTAATGAAAAACTGTTTTTT
CASSYGHPTNEKLFF
>TRBJ2-7|TRBD1|TRBV2|.
TGTGCCAGCCTTCGAAGACAGGGGGGCTCCTACGAGCAGTACTTC
CASLRRQGGSYEQYF
>TRBJ1-3|.|TRBV4-1|once
TGCGCCAGCAGCCAATATCAGGGGTTCTCTGGAAACACCATATATTTT
CASSQYQGFSGNTIYF
>TRBJ1-3|.|TRBV28|.
TGTGCCAGCAGTTTATGGGCCGGGACATTGGGAAACACCATATATTTT
CASSLWAGTLGNTIYF
>TRBJ1-1|.|TRBV2|.
TGTGCCAGCAGTGGAGGGGGTGAGGGCACTGAAGCTTTCTTT
CASSGGGEGTEAFF
>TRBJ2-5|.|TRBV30|.
TGTGCCTGGAGTGGCCAGGGGGAGACCCAGTACTTC
CAWSGQGETQYF
>TRBJ2-1|TRBD2|TRBV4-3|once
TGCGCCAGCAGCCCCCGGGATAGCGGGAGCTCGTCCTACAATGAGCAGTTCTTC
CASSPRDSGSSSYNEQFF
>TRBJ2-7|.|TRBV28|.
TGTGCCAGCAGGTCCAACTCCTACGAGCAGTACTTC
CASRSNSYEQYF
>TRBJ1-1|TRBD1|TRBV28|.
TGTGCCAGCAGTTTACCACCGGGACAGAAGAACACTGAAGCTTTCTTT
CASSLPPGQKNTEAFF
>TRBJ2-6|TRBD1|TRBV2|.
TGTGCCAGCAGTCCGGGACAGGGGGCGTCTGGGGCCAACGTCCTGACTTTC
CASSPGQGASGANVLTF
>TRBJ2-7|TRBD2|TRBV11-2|.
TGTGCCAGCAGCTTATCATCTAGCGGGGGTACCTACGAGCAGTACTTC
CASSLSSSGGTYEQYF
>TRBJ2-7|TRBD2|TRBV2|.
TGTGCCAGCAGTGAGAACTTCCTAGCGGGGCTCTTC
CASSENFLAGLF
>TRBJ2-1|.|TRBV5-1|.
TGCGCCAGCAGCTTGGAGGGTGCCCACTCCTACAATGAGCAGTTCTTC
CASSLEGAHSYNEQFF